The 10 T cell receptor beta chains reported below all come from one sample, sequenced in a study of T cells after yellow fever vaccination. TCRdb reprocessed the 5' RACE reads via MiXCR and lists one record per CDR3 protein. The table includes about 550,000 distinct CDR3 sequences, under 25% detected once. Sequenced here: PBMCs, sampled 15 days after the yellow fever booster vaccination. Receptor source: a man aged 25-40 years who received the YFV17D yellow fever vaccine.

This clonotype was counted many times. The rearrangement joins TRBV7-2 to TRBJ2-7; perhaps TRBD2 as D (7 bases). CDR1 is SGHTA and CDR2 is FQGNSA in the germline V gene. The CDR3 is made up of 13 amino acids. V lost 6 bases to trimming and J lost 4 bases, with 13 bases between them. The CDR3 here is CASRGGGSYEQYF. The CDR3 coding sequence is TGTGCCAGCAGAGGGGGGGGGTCGTACGAGCAGTACTTC.

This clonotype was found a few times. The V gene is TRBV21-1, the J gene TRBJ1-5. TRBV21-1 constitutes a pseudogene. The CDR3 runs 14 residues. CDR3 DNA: TGTGCCAGCAGCAAAGGGGAGGGGGGCCAGCCCCAGCATTTT. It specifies CASSKGEGGQPQHF.

CDR3 DNA: TGTGCCAGCAGTGATTCGGGGGGGGGTACCTACAATGAGCAGTTCTTC. Its protein is CASSDSGGGTYNEQFF. This chain links TRBV6-4 with TRBJ2-1, with TRBD2 matching over 8 bases. V gave up 3 bases and J gave up 2 bases; unmatched junction bases: 6. CDR3 length: 16 residues. Germline V gene sequence: CDR1 MRHNA, CDR2 SNTAGT.

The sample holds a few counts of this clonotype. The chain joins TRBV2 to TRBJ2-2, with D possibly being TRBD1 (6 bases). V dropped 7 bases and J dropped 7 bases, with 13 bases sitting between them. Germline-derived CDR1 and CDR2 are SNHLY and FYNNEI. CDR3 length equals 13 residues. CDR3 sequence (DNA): TGTGCCAGCACCCCAGGGGTCCGCGGGGAGCTGTTTTTT. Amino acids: CASTPGVRGELFF.

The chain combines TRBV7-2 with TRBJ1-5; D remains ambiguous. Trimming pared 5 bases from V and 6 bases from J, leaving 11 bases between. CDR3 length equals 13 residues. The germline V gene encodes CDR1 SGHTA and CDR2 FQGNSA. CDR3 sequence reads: CASSQEVFQPQHF. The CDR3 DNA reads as TGTGCCAGCAGCCAGGAGGTTTTTCAGCCCCAGCATTTT. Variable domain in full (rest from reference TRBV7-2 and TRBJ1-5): GAGVSQSPSNKVTEKGKDVELRCDPISGHTALYWYRQSLGQGLEFLIYFQGNSAPDKSGLPSDRFSAERTGGSVSTLTIQRTQQEDSAVYLCASSQEVFQPQHFGDGTRLSIL.

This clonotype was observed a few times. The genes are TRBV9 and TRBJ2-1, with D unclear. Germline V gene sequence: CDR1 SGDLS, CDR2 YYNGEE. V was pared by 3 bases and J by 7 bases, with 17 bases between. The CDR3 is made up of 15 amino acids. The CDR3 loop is CASSATPGSRNEQFF. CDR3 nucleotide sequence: TGTGCCAGCAGCGCAACCCCGGGTTCTCGGAATGAGCAGTTCTTC.

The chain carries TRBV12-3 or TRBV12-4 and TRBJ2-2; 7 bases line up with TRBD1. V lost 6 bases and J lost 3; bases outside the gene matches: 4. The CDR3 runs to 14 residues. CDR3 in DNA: TGTGCCAGCAGGCCCCAGGGGGACACCGGGGAGCTGTTTTTT. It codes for CASRPQGDTGELFF.

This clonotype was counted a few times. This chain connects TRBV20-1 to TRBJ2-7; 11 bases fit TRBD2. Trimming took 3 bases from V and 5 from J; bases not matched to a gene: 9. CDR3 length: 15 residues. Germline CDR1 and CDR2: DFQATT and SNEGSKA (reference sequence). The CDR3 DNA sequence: TGCAGTGCTAGTAACCTAGCGGGAGGTCGGAACGAGCAGTACTTC. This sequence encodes CSASNLAGGRNEQYF.

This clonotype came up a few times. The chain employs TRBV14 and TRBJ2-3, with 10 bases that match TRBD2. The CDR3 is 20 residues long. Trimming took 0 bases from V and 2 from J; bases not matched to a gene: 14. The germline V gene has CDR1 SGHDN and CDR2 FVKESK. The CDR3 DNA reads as TGTGCCAGCAGCCAAGATATGTTGCGAACTAGCGGGATTAACACAGATACGCAGTATTTT. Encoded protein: CASSQDMLRTSGINTDTQYF.

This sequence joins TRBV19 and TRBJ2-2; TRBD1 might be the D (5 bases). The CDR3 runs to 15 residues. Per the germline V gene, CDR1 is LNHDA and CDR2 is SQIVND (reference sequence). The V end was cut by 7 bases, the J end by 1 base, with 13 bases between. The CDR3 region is CASTDGQGNTGELFF. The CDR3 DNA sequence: TGTGCCAGTACCGACGGGCAGGGGAACACCGGGGAGCTGTTTTTT.